Sample share makes the clone carrying this TCR beta chain medium-sized (0.01 to 0.1%). The entry originates in a study of T cells after yellow fever vaccination. V dropped 1 base and J dropped 4; count of bases not matched to a gene: 0. Germline values: CDR1 DFQATT, CDR2 SNEGSKA (reference sequence). The CDR3 extends over 13 amino acids. In making TCR cDNA, 5'RACE template switching added a universal primer site and UMIs to it. TCRdb analysed the 5' RACE reads with MiXCR anew, one entry per CDR3 protein. This sample has roughly 50,000 distinct CDR3 sequences, with roughly 7.3% found just once. This clonotype originated in a man between 18 and 29 years old who received the YFV17D yellow fever vaccine. The starting material was CD8+ T cells sorted from PBMCs, obtained roughly 15 days after the first yellow fever vaccination. The rearrangement uses TRBV20-1 and TRBJ2-3; 9 bases align to TRBD1. In DNA, the CDR3 is TGCAGTGCTAGAGGGGACAGGGCAGATACGCAGTATTTT. Amino acids: CSARGDRADTQYF.